This TCR beta chain is drawn from a study of blood T cell repertoires in COVID-19. For the study at large: From the United States, Italy and Spain came samples of acute and convalescent COVID-19. PBMCs, B-cell-depleted T cells, or T cells provided the cDNA or gDNA that made up the material.

In the authors' methods: Estimation of nucleated cell counts relied on the amplification of reference gene primers. Clones were sequenced by immunoSEQ multiplex PCR, and TCRdb holds only the in-frame ones, with some missing. V, J and clone size are taken as reported in that table, and D and trimming were inferred from the DNA itself. The sample has approximately 180,000 clones, around 87% seen once. Germline values: CDR1 SEHNR, CDR2 FQNEAQ (reference sequence). The germline V and J ends were trimmed by 1 base and 4 bases, with 13 bases remaining between them. This CDR3 region has 15 residues. Material: peripheral blood. This clonotype was obtained from a man aged 40-49 years with active or convalescent COVID-19. The chain uses TRBV7-9 and TRBJ1-2, with D maybe TRBD1 (6 bases). The CDR3 coding sequence is TGTGCCAGCAGCTTAGAACAGGGCTCTATCTATGGCTACACCTTC. Translation gives CASSLEQGSIYGYTF.